A single sample gave rise to the 7 T cell receptor beta chains below, sequenced in a study of control samples from healthy donors and cancer patients. Some clones are missing from TCRdb's copy, which holds only in-frame ones; the method was immunoSEQ multiplex PCR. The data show about 59,000 clones, with more than 85% seen just once and 1.5% to 2% held by the top ten. Sequencing used PBMCs. Source of these receptors: a man in his forties with colorectal cancer.

The chain is built from TRBV30 and TRBJ1-6, with TRBD1 as a possible D gene (5 bases). V gave up 5 bases and J gave up 4 bases, with 15 bases separating them. This CDR3 has 15 amino acids. CDR1 GTSNPN and CDR2 SVGIG come from the germline V gene (reference sequence). This CDR3 is CAWRGQALYNSPLHF. As DNA, the CDR3 is TGTGCCTGGCGGGGCCAGGCACTTTATAATTCACCCCTCCACTTT.

The chain couples TRBV1 to TRBJ2-2; TRBD2, the table's D call, was not compared with the DNA. TRBV1 is marked as a pseudogene. This CDR3 is 15 amino acids long. The CDR3 DNA reads TGCACCAGCAGCCAAGAGGAGGGAGTGCTCGGGGAGCTGTTTTTT. Encoded protein: CTSSQEEGVLGELFF.

The rearrangement links TRBV5-1 to TRBJ1-1; TRBD1 agrees at 10 bases. CDR3 length: 16 residues. Trimming at V came to 4 bases and at J to 8 bases, leaving 14 bases not matched to a gene. CDR1 is SGHRS and CDR2 is YFSETQ in the germline V gene. CDR3 nucleotides: TGCGCCAGCAGCAGCGGGACAGGGGTAGGGTGGGGCGAAGCTTTCTTT. As protein: CASSSGTGVGWGEAFF.

The chain uses TRBV12-3 or TRBV12-4 and TRBJ1-6; D perhaps matches TRBD1 (6 bases). The CDR3 extends over 13 amino acids. Deletions cut 4 bases from V and 14 bases from J, with 15 bases between. CDR3 sequence reads: CASSSRQAGALHF. The CDR3 DNA reads TGTGCCAGCAGTTCAAGACAGGCTGGGGCCCTCCACTTT.

This clone was picked up one time. In DNA form, the CDR3 reads TGCGCCAGCAGCAAATCGACAGGGGGCGGGGAGACCCAGTACTTC. It codes for CASSKSTGGGETQYF. The V call is TRBV5-1, the J call TRBJ2-5; 10 bases are shared with TRBD1. The CDR3 consists of 15 residues. Germline CDR1 SGHRS, CDR2 YFSETQ. Trimming removed 4 bases from V and 5 bases from J; junction bases left unmatched: 8.

The V gene is TRBV2, the J gene TRBJ1-3, with D maybe TRBD1 (6 bases). Per the germline V gene, CDR1 is SNHLY and CDR2 is FYNNEI. V was pared by 5 bases and J by 0 bases, with 11 bases between. This CDR3 has 15 residues. As DNA, the CDR3 is TGTGCCAGCAGTCCGGACAGTTCCTCTGGAAACACCATATATTTT. This encodes CASSPDSSSGNTIYF. The whole variable domain, remainder taken from reference TRBV2 and TRBJ1-3, is EPEVTQTPSHQVTQMGQEVILRCVPISNHLYFYWYRQILGQKVEFLVSFYNNEISEKSEIFDDQFSVERPDGSNFTLKIRSTKLEDSAMYFCASSPDSSSGNTIYFGEGSWLTVV.

The chain carries TRBV7-2 and TRBJ2-5; D possibly corresponds to TRBD1 (5 bases). Trimming removed 3 bases at V and 2 bases at J, with 16 bases between. The CDR3 loop spans 16 amino acids. Looked up from germline, CDR1 is SGHTA and CDR2 is FQGNSA. In DNA, the CDR3 is TGTGCCAGCAGCTTCCCGAGACAGAAAGGACAAGAGACCCAGTACTTC. Its translation is CASSFPRQKGQETQYF.